This T cell receptor beta chain was found in a study of CD8+ T cells in alopecia areata. Extraction and reverse transcription of RNA yielded cDNA as the sequencing template. The table came from immunoSEQ multiplex PCR; TCRdb's copy has only in-frame clones and leaves some out. The repertoire holds approximately 130,000 clones, with roughly 50% as singletons. Overall study results and limits: Affected lesional scalp, above all in alopecia totalis/universalis, was more clonal than normal scalp. Scalp samples also yield sequences from resident alphabeta T cells of normal skin.

This CDR3 region has 12 residues. From germline, CDR1 is GTSNPN and CDR2 SVGIG (reference sequence). Regarding this clone: Its antigen is unknown.

The sample taken for sequencing was NKG2D-low CD8+ T cells sorted from blood. The receptor was derived from a human donor with alopecia areata. The J gene is TRBJ2-5, the V gene TRBV30; no definite D call. The CDR3 region has the DNA TGTGCGGGTGGCGGAGTGCAAGAGACCCAGTACTTC. This sequence encodes CAGGGVQETQYF. Combining the CDR3 with reference TRBV30 and TRBJ2-5 gives the whole variable domain SQTIHQWPATLVQPVGSPLSLECTVEGTSNPNLYWYRQAAGRGLQLLFYSVGIGQISSEVPQNLSASRPQDRQFILSSKKLLLSDSGFYLCAGGGVQETQYFGPGTRLLVL.